This T cell receptor beta chain was retrieved from a study of T-cell reconstitution after alpha-beta-depleted transplantation in children. Findings of the study overall: By about two months after transplant, alpha-beta T cells reportedly arose from several hundred graft clones that had expanded. Most T-cell counts and diversity one year after the transplant came from T cells that were newly produced. There were some patients whose high TCRbeta diversity at day 60 came from surviving recipient T cells and thymic progenitors.

This clonotype was picked up a small number of times. The antigen is unknown. TCRbeta library preparation incorporated unique molecular identifiers. Each CDR3 protein gets one entry after TCRdb re-called the PCR reads with MiXCR. The data hold some 350,000 distinct CDR3 sequences, with 15% to 20% observed a single time. There are 14 residues in the CDR3. V dropped 3 bases and J dropped 4 bases, with 12 bases sitting between them. CDR1 is MNHNS, CDR2 SASEGT, per germline. This rearrangement joins TRBV6-1 to TRBJ1-1; weak D call: TRBD1 (5 bases). This clonotype was sampled from a male patient between 2 and 15 years old who had a stem cell transplant for acute lymphoblastic leukemia, so the T cells may come from the graft donor. The sample here was PBMCs, mostly from graft donor cells, taken 360 days after TCRalphabeta/CD19-depleted stem cell transplant. The CDR3, as DNA: TGTGCCAGCAGTGAGTCCCAGGGACTCACTGAAGCTTTCTTT. It translates to CASSESQGLTEAFF.